The 25 T cell receptor beta chains reported below all come from one sample, sequenced in a study of T cell changes during pregnancy in multiple sclerosis. This table comes from immunoSEQ multiplex PCR, and its TCRdb copy is limited to in-frame clones, with some not included. This repertoire shows fewer than 85,000 clones, under 95% found once; its top ten account for just over 2.5%. The specimen comprised peripheral blood, sampled after pregnancy. The receptors were sampled from a female donor in good health, enrolled as a control in a pregnancy study.

The V gene is TRBV11-2, the J gene TRBJ2-5, with no clear D. This CDR3 is built from 14 residues. The germline CDR1 and CDR2 sequences are SGHAT and FQNNGV. V lost 4 bases to trimming and J lost 2 bases, with 11 bases between them. The CDR3 sequence is CASSSRPGQETQYF. As DNA, the CDR3 is TGTGCCAGCAGCTCCCGACCAGGTCAAGAGACCCAGTACTTC.

The V and J genes are TRBV4-1 and TRBJ2-2, with 8 bases that match TRBD2. Trimming cost V 4 bases and J 7 bases; bases outside gene matches: 14. Germline V gives CDR1 MGHRA, CDR2 YSYEKL. The CDR3 extends over 17 amino acids. The CDR3 here is CASSPQFPGLVIGELFF. The CDR3 nucleotides are TGCGCCAGCAGCCCTCAATTTCCGGGACTAGTAATCGGGGAGCTGTTTTTT.

This clone showed up just once. The V and J genes are TRBV6-5 and TRBJ1-4; 8 bases are a match to TRBD1. The germline CDR1 and CDR2 sequences are MNHEY and SVGAGI. The CDR3 extends over 14 amino acids. Trimming removed 8 bases from V and 7 bases from J; junction bases left unmatched: 9. The CDR3 DNA is TGTGCCAGCCGACTCAACAGGGGGGTTGAAAAACTGTTTTTT. This gives the protein CASRLNRGVEKLFF.

This chain links TRBV11-3 with TRBJ2-2; no definite D call. Germline loops: CDR1 SGHNT, CDR2 YENEEA. CDR3 length: 15 amino acids. Trimming removed 1 base at V and 1 base at J, with 7 bases between. The CDR3 loop is CASSLGLGNTGELFF. The CDR3, as DNA: TGTGCCAGCAGCTTAGGTCTAGGGAACACCGGGGAGCTGTTTTTT.

J is TRBJ2-3 and V is TRBV7-2; 9 bases match TRBD2. Germline values: CDR1 SGHTA, CDR2 FQGNSA. The V gene end was trimmed by 3 bases and the J gene end by 1 base; junction bases not matched to a gene: 14. This CDR3 spans 19 amino acids. CDR3 residues: CASSFIGGGAGWGTDTQYF. As DNA, the CDR3 is TGTGCCAGCAGCTTTATAGGCGGGGGGGCCGGTTGGGGCACAGATACGCAGTATTTT.

The chain employs TRBV7-6 and TRBJ2-3, with TRBD2 matching 10 bases. V lost 5 bases to trimming and J lost 3 bases; unmatched junction nucleotides: 11. This CDR3 comprises 17 residues. Germline V gene sequence: CDR1 SGHVS, CDR2 FNYEAQ. Written as DNA, the CDR3 is TGTGCCAGCAGCCTCCGGAGCGGGAGGGCCCGGACAGATACGCAGTATTTT. The encoded protein is CASSLRSGRARTDTQYF.

V and J are TRBV27 and TRBJ2-1; perhaps TRBD2 as D (5 bases). The CDR3 is 14 amino acids. Trimming cost V 2 bases and J 0 bases, with 5 bases left between them. Germline assignment: CDR1 MNHEY and CDR2 SMNVEV (reference sequence). The CDR3 bases are TGTGCCAGCAGTTTAGCGGGCTCCTACAATGAGCAGTTCTTC. The encoded protein is CASSLAGSYNEQFF.

The V and J genes are TRBV6-5 and TRBJ2-2; TRBD2 matches at 11 bases. In germline, CDR1 is MNHEY, CDR2 SVGAGI. The CDR3 sequence is 15 residues long. Unmatched junction bases numbered 6, after V lost 6 bases and J lost 6 bases. CDR3 protein: CASRDSGRASGELFF. The CDR3 DNA reads as TGTGCCAGCAGGGATAGCGGGAGGGCTTCCGGGGAGCTGTTTTTT.

The chain joins TRBV2 to TRBJ1-4, with a weak D call TRBD1 (5 bases). The CDR3 runs 11 residues. From germline, CDR1 is SNHLY and CDR2 FYNNEI. The germline V and J ends were trimmed by 7 bases and 10 bases, with 10 bases remaining between them. This chain's CDR3 is CASTRQRKLFF. For the CDR3, the DNA is TGTGCCAGCACCCGACAGAGAAAACTGTTTTTT.

The chain links TRBV4-1 to TRBJ1-2; the D gene is possibly TRBD1 (5 bases). The CDR3 sequence is 14 residues long. V lost 8 bases and J 6 bases, leaving 19 bases between the germline ends. Germline lookup yields CDR1 MGHRA and CDR2 YSYEKL. For the CDR3, the DNA is TGCGCCAGCTCCCATTCGCAGGGAACGGATGGCTACACCTTC. Translated: CASSHSQGTDGYTF.

The V and J genes are TRBV7-9 and TRBJ1-1; D remains unclear. Trimming took 6 bases from V and 1 from J, leaving 12 bases between them. The CDR3 extends over 14 amino acids. CDR1 is SEHNR, CDR2 FQNEAQ, per germline (reference sequence). The CDR3 loop is CASRNSPGNTEAFF. The CDR3 region has the DNA TGTGCCAGCAGAAACTCCCCAGGGAACACTGAAGCTTTCTTT.

This chain joins TRBV27 and TRBJ2-7, with TRBD2 matching over 8 bases. Germline-derived CDR1 and CDR2 are MNHEY and SMNVEV (reference sequence). The CDR3 is 15 residues long. V shed 3 bases, J shed 4 bases, and the junction held 8 bases outside the gene matches. The CDR3 here is CASSLAATSEYEQYF. The CDR3 DNA sequence: TGTGCCAGCAGTTTGGCGGCGACTAGCGAGTACGAGCAGTACTTC.

This chain uses TRBV19 with TRBJ2-3, with TRBD2 identical over 13 bases. The J segment lost 2 bases and the V segment lost 5 bases, leaving 16 bases of the junction unmatched. The CDR3 consists of 20 residues. Germline CDR1 reads LNHDA; CDR2 reads SQIVND (reference sequence). CDR3 loop: CASSPGLAGPASGFTDTQYF. CDR3 coding DNA: TGTGCCAGTAGTCCGGGACTAGCGGGACCCGCATCGGGTTTCACAGATACGCAGTATTTT.

The chain carries TRBV14 and TRBJ2-3; D uncertain. The length of the CDR3 is 16 residues. Germline V gene sequence: CDR1 SGHDN, CDR2 FVKESK. V was clipped by 5 bases and J by 2 bases, with 17 bases between them. The CDR3 sequence: CASSFSGGFYTDTQYF. The CDR3 nucleotides read TGTGCCAGCAGCTTTTCGGGTGGGTTCTACACAGATACGCAGTATTTT.

The chain couples TRBV7-3 to TRBJ2-1, with a tentative D call TRBD2 (6 bases). CDR1 is SGHTA and CDR2 is FQGTGA in the germline V gene. This CDR3 is 15 amino acids long. Deletions cut 4 bases from V and 0 bases from J, with 10 bases between. CDR3 nucleotide sequence: TGTGCCAGCAGCTGGGAGGCAGCCTCCTACAATGAGCAGTTCTTC. Its translation is CASSWEAASYNEQFF.

This clone was recorded only once. The gene calls are TRBV7-2 and TRBJ2-1; D remains unclear. The CDR3 runs to 13 residues. V gave up 1 base and J gave up 12 bases, with 13 bases separating them. Germline assignment: CDR1 SGHTA and CDR2 FQGNSA. The CDR3 loop is CASSLDLPAGQFF. CDR3 coding DNA: TGTGCCAGCAGCTTAGATCTACCCGCCGGGCAGTTCTTC.

This sequence joins TRBV6-1 and TRBJ1-4; weak D call: TRBD1 (5 bases). There are 15 residues in the CDR3. CDR1 and CDR2 (germline): MNHNS, SASEGT. V lost 5 bases and J lost 2, with 12 bases in between. CDR3 DNA sequence: TGTGCCAGCAGTCAGGGCGTTAGCACTAATGAAAAACTGTTTTTT. Translated, it gives CASSQGVSTNEKLFF.

In DNA form, the CDR3 reads TGTGCCAGCAGTCCGACTAGCGGGAGTTCCTACAATGAGCAGTTCTTC. It translates to CASSPTSGSSYNEQFF. The V gene is TRBV9, the J gene TRBJ2-1, with 12 bases that match TRBD2. V shed 5 bases, J shed 1 base, and the junction held 4 bases outside the gene matches. Germline CDR1 SGDLS, CDR2 YYNGEE. CDR3 length: 16 residues.

The chain joins TRBV10-3 to TRBJ2-5; possibly TRBD2 for D (6 bases). Germline CDR1 is ENHRY and CDR2 is SYGVKD. V lost 3 bases to trimming and J lost 2 bases, with 13 bases between them. The CDR3 covers 15 residues. The CDR3 loop reads CAISDVLAVQETQYF. The CDR3 region has the DNA TGTGCCATCAGTGATGTGTTAGCGGTACAAGAGACCCAGTACTTC.

The rearrangement uses TRBV29-1 and TRBJ1-2, with 10 bases lining up with TRBD1. Trimming at V came to 8 bases and at J to 6 bases, leaving 12 bases not matched to a gene. Germline lookup yields CDR1 SQVTM and CDR2 ANQGSEA. This CDR3 is built from 14 residues. In DNA form, the CDR3 reads TGCAGCCCTTTTCGAGGGACAGGGGCGGATGGCTACACCTTC. It codes for CSPFRGTGADGYTF.

DNA of the CDR3: TGTGCCAGCAGTGGAGAGACTCTAACCTACAATGAGCAGTTCTTC. Protein: CASSGETLTYNEQFF. The chain is built from TRBV2 and TRBJ2-1; unclear D gene. The V end lost 4 bases, the J end lost 2 bases, and 12 bases lay between the germline ends. The CDR3 length is 15 residues. Germline lookup yields CDR1 SNHLY and CDR2 FYNNEI.

V usage is TRBV12-5 and J usage is TRBJ1-2, with D hard to call. The V gene's germline CDR1 is LGHNT and CDR2 FRNRAP. The V end was cut by 7 bases, the J end by 1 base, with 10 bases between. The CDR3 is made up of 13 amino acids. In DNA, the CDR3 is TGTGCTAGTGCCCCAGGTGATAACTATGGCTACACCTTC. Translation gives CASAPGDNYGYTF.

The chain recombines TRBV21-1 with TRBJ2-7; TRBD2 is the table's D call and was not checked against the DNA. TRBV21-1 counts as a pseudogene. The CDR3 is 16 amino acids. This CDR3 reads CASTRIAGTPSYEQYF. Written as DNA, the CDR3 is TGTGCCAGCACCCGAATAGCGGGAACACCCTCCTACGAGCAGTACTTC.

The rearrangement joins TRBV11-2 to TRBJ2-1; D may be TRBD2 (5 bases). Germline CDR1 SGHAT, CDR2 FQNNGV. Deletions cut 3 bases from V and 2 bases from J, with 11 bases between. The length of the CDR3 is 15 residues. CDR3 bases: TGTGCCAGCAGCTTGAAGCGGTTCCCCTACAATGAGCAGTTCTTC. Amino acids: CASSLKRFPYNEQFF.

DNA of the CDR3: TGTGCCAGCACCCGCGTCCGGACAGACGAGCAGTACTTC. Encoded protein: CASTRVRTDEQYF. V gene TRBV5-8 combines with J gene TRBJ2-7, with a weak D call TRBD1 (6 bases). In germline, CDR1 is SGHTS, CDR2 YDEGEE. The CDR3 is made up of 13 amino acids. The ends were cut back, 6 bases at V and 5 bases at J, with 15 bases in the middle.